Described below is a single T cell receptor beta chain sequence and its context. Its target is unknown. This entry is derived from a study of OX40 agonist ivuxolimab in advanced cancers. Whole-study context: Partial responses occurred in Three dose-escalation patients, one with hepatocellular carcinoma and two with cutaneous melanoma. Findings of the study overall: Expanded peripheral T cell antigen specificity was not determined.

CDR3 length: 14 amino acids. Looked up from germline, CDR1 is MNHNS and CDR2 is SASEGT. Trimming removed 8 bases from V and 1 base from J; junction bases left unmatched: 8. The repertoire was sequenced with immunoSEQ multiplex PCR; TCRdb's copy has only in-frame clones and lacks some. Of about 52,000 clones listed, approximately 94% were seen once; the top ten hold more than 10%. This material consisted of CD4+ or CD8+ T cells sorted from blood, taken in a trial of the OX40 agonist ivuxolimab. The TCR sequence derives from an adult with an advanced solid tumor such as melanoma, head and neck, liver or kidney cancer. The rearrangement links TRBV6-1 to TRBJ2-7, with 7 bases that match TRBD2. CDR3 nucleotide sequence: TGTGCCAGCTTAGGACTAGTCCTTTCCTACGAGCAGTACTTC. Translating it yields CASLGLVLSYEQYF.